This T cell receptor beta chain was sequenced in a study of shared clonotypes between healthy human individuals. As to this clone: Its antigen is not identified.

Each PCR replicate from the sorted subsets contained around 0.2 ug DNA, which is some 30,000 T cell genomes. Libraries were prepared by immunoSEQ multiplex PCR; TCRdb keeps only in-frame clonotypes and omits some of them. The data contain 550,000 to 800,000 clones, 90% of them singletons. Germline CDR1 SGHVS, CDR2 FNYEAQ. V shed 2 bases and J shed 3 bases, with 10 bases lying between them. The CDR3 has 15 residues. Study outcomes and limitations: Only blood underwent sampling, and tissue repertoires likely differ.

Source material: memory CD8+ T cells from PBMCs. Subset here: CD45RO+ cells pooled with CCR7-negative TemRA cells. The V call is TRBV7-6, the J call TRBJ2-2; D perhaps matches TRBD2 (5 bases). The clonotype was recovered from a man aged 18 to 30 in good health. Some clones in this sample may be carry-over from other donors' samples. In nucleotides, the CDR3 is TGTGCCAGCAGCTTACGGTGGGAGTACACCGGGGAGCTGTTTTTT. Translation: CASSLRWEYTGELFF.